This record concerns one T cell receptor (beta chain) sequence. Its recognized antigen is unknown. Base-call qualities are not available, and no considerably larger clone is one nucleotide away. At one collaborating source in Seattle, patients were enrolled during active infection and were followed longitudinally through the course of disease. Each collaborating institution followed its own protocols to collect whole blood in K2EDTA tubes. For TCRbeta analysis, collaborators shipped samples as frozen whole blood, isolated PBMCs, or DNA extracted from either of those sample types. TCRbeta CDR3 regions were amplified from genomic DNA using the immunoSEQ Assay, a bias-controlled multiplex PCR. Concerning the study's data processing: Nucleated cell counts per sample were estimated from amplification of reference gene primers within the assay. To quantify the absolute abundance of each unique TCRbeta CDR3 rearrangement, sequence reads were collapsed and filtered. For each sample, productive Simpson clonality was calculated by taking the square root of Simpson's diversity index across productive rearrangements. This is the immuneACCESS table as TCRdb keeps it, with only in-frame sequences that have V and J called. A part of the clones is gone; compared with another copy, unresolved V genes explain less than half, and the rest is unexplained. V and J calls and clone size follow that table, whereas D and trimming were derived from the DNA. This sample lists about 180,000 clones; about three quarters were detected once. Together, the top ten hold approximately 12% of the sample.

The data were obtained in a study of blood T cell repertoires in COVID-19 (dated by TCRdb to 2020 to 2022). About the full investigation: The collaborator samples originated in the United States, Italy and Spain and spanned the acute and convalescent phases of COVID-19. The prospective study material was composed of cDNA or gDNA derived from T cells, B-cell-depleted T cells, or PBMCs. The dataset comprised deeply sampled blood TCRbeta repertoires from subjects exposed to, actively infected with, or recovered from COVID-19. The repertoires were released in a freely available public database intended as a resource for research on the immune response to SARS-CoV-2. Samples were obtained from the ongoing ImmuneRACE study (first 160 participants) and from 1,000 to 1,500 subjects provided by 6 global collaborators. Sample metadata almost always included a de-identified subject ID, COVID-19 status, age in years and sex. Where available, HLA class I and class II types were obtained from metadata supplied by the sample provider rather than from assay-based typing. The paper as a whole reports these results and caveats: How much clinical and demographic metadata was included differed by source and by participant, and the metadata was provided uncurated.

From the cysteine through the phenylalanine, the CDR3 covers 14 amino acids. Of all the DNA, just the CDR3 is kept, 42 bases in frame from base 1. According to the germline V gene (reference sequence), CDR1 reads GTSNPN and CDR2 reads SVGIG. The junction shows trimming of 3 bases on V and 4 bases on J, and the gene matches do not reach 4 bases of it. This TCR derives from a woman older than 75 with COVID-19, enrolled during active disease. Sequencing was carried out using peripheral blood. In this chain, TRBV30 is recombined with TRBJ2-1, with 9 bases matching TRBD2. CDR3 sequence: CAWRALAGYNEQFF. The sequence in DNA is TGTGCCTGGAGGGCACTAGCGGGTTACAATGAGCAGTTCTTC.